These T cell receptor beta chains were read from a single sample in a study of T cell responses to AZD1222 COVID-19 vaccine. The table came from immunoSEQ multiplex PCR; TCRdb's copy has only in-frame clones and leaves some out. The sample lists some 150,000 clones; 90% to 95% were seen once. The sequenced sample was peripheral blood, obtained on day 0 of MenACWY control vaccination. These receptors all come from an adult in good health. Both conserved end residues are part of each CDR3. The D gene is left open where the match is weak. Where a row states a size, it is once, few, many or the class of an expanded clone; other rows omit it.

D gene: .; clone size: .; CDR3 length: 11; V gene: TRBV6-5; J gene: TRBJ2-3; CDR3 DNA: TGTGCCAGCAGTCACACAGATACGCAGTATTTT; CDR3 protein: CASSHTDTQYF
D gene: .; clone size: .; CDR3 length: 13; V gene: TRBV6-5; J gene: TRBJ1-5; CDR3 DNA: TGTGCCAGCAGTTACGGGGGTAATCAGCCCCAGCATTTT; CDR3 protein: CASSYGGNQPQHF
D gene: .; clone size: .; CDR3 length: 14; V gene: TRBV30; J gene: TRBJ1-5; CDR3 DNA: TGTGCCTGGAGTGTAACCCCCCGCAATCAGCCCCAGCATTTT; CDR3 protein: CAWSVTPRNQPQHF
D gene: .; clone size: .; CDR3 length: 16; V gene: TRBV9; J gene: TRBJ2-3; CDR3 DNA: TGTGCCAGCAGCGTAGAGAGTAGGGGTCCGCGGGATACGCAGTATTTT; CDR3 protein: CASSVESRGPRDTQYF
D gene: .; clone size: .; CDR3 length: 12; V gene: TRBV21-1; J gene: TRBJ2-7; CDR3 DNA: TGTGCCAGCAGCAAAGACCCGGACGAGCAGTACTTC; CDR3 protein: CASSKDPDEQYF
D gene: TRBD2; clone size: .; CDR3 length: 16; V gene: TRBV7-3; J gene: TRBJ2-1; CDR3 DNA: TGTGCCAGCAGCTTAGCGGCGGGGAGGGTCCGGAATGAGCAGTTCTTC; CDR3 protein: CASSLAAGRVRNEQFF
D gene: .; clone size: .; CDR3 length: 16; V gene: TRBV9; J gene: TRBJ2-3; CDR3 DNA: TGTGCCAGCAGCGTAGAGGGGGACGGAGGGGTCTATACGCAGTATTTT; CDR3 protein: CASSVEGDGGVYTQYF
D gene: .; clone size: .; CDR3 length: 15; V gene: TRBV7-8; J gene: TRBJ1-5; CDR3 DNA: TGTGCCAGCAGCTTAGCTTGGGGGGGCAATCAGCCCCAGCATTTT; CDR3 protein: CASSLAWGGNQPQHF
D gene: TRBD1; clone size: few; CDR3 length: 15; V gene: TRBV5-1; J gene: TRBJ1-2; CDR3 DNA: TGCGCCAGCAGCTCGGGACAGCAAAATATTTATGGCTACACCTTC; CDR3 protein: CASSSGQQNIYGYTF
D gene: .; clone size: .; CDR3 length: 15; V gene: TRBV7-3; J gene: TRBJ2-1; CDR3 DNA: TGTGCCAGCAGCCCGGACAGAAGCTCCTACAATGAGCAGTTCTTC; CDR3 protein: CASSPDRSSYNEQFF
D gene: .; clone size: .; CDR3 length: 11; V gene: TRBV6-1; J gene: TRBJ2-7; CDR3 DNA: TGTGCCAGCAGTGAAGCCTACGAGCAGTACTTC; CDR3 protein: CASSEAYEQYF
D gene: .; clone size: .; CDR3 length: 13; V gene: TRBV10-1; J gene: TRBJ2-3; CDR3 DNA: TGCGCCAGCAGCCCGGGCGCGCCGGAAACTCAGTATTTT; CDR3 protein: CASSPGAPETQYF
D gene: .; clone size: .; CDR3 length: 11; V gene: TRBV5-5; J gene: TRBJ2-5; CDR3 DNA: TGTGCCAGCATCTTAGAAGAGACCCAGTACTTC; CDR3 protein: CASILEETQYF
D gene: .; clone size: .; CDR3 length: 14; V gene: TRBV28; J gene: TRBJ2-3; CDR3 DNA: TGTGCCAGCAGTTCTTTACCCAGGTCTGGGGGGCAGTATTTT; CDR3 protein: CASSSLPRSGGQYF
D gene: .; clone size: .; CDR3 length: 16; V gene: TRBV20-1; J gene: TRBJ1-3; CDR3 DNA: TGCAGTGCTAGTAAAGTGGGGGAAGGATTTGGTGACACCATATATTTT; CDR3 protein: CSASKVGEGFGDTIYF
D gene: TRBD1; clone size: .; CDR3 length: 15; V gene: TRBV12-5; J gene: TRBJ1-6; CDR3 DNA: TGTGCTAGTGGCCAAGGGACAGTGAATAATTCACCCCTCCACTTT; CDR3 protein: CASGQGTVNNSPLHF